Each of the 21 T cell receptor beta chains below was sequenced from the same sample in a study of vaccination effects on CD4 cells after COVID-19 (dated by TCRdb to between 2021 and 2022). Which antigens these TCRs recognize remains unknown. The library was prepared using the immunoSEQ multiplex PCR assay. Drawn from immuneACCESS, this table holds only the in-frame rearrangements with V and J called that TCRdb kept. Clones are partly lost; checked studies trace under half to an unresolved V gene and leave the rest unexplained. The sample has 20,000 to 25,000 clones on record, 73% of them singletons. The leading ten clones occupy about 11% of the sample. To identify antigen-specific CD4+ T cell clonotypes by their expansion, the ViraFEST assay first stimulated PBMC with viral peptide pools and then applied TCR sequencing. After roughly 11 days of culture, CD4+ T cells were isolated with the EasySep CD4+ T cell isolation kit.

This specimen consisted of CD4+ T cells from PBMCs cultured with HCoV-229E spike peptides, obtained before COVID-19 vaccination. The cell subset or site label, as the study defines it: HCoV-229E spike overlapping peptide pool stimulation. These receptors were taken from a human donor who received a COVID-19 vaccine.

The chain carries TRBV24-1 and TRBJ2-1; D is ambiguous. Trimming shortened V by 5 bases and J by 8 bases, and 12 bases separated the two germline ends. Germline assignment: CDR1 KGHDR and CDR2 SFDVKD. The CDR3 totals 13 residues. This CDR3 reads CATSGIDFHEQFF. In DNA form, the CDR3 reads TGTGCCACCAGTGGCATAGACTTCCATGAGCAGTTCTTC.

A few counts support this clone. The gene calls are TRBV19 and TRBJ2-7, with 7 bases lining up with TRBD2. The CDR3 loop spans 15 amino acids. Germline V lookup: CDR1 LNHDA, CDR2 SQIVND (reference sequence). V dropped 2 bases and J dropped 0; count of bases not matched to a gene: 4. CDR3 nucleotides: TGTGCCAGTAGTATAACTAGCGCCAGCTCCTACGAGCAGTACTTC. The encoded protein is CASSITSASSYEQYF.

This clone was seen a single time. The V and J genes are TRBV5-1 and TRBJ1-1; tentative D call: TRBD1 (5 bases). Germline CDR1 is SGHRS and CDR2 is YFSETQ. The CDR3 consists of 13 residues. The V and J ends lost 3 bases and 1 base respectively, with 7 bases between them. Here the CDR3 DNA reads TGCGCCAGCAGCTCCACAGGGAACACTGAAGCTTTCTTT. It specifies CASSSTGNTEAFF.

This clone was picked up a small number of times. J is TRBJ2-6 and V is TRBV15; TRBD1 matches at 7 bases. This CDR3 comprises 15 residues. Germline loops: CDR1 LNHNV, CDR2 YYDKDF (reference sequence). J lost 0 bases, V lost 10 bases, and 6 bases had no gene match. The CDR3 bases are TGTGCCAGCCGGGACAGCCTCTCTGGGGCCAACGTCCTGACTTTC. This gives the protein CASRDSLSGANVLTF.

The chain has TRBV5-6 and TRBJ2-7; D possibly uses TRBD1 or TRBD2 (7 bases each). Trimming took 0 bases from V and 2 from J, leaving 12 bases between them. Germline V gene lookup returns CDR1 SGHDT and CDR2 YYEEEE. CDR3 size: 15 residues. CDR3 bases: TGTGCCAGCAGCTTGGCAGGGGGGGCCACCTACGAGCAGTACTTC. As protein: CASSLAGGATYEQYF.

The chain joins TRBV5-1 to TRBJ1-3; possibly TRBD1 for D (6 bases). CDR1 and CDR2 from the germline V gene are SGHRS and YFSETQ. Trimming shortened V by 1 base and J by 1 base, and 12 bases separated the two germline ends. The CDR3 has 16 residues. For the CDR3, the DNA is TGCGCCAGCAGCTTGTTAACAGGGCCTTCTGGAAACACCATATATTTT. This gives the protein CASSLLTGPSGNTIYF.

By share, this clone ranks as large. CDR3 sequence reads: CASSLEDGELFF. The CDR3 bases are TGTGCCAGCAGCTTAGAGGACGGGGAGCTGTTTTTT. The chain recombines TRBV7-9 with TRBJ2-2; D is unresolved. This CDR3 is 12 amino acids long. The ends were cut back, 1 base at V and 7 bases at J, with 4 bases in the middle. The germline gives CDR1 SEHNR, CDR2 FQNEAQ (reference sequence).

CDR3 amino acids: CASSEQAGANYGYTF. The CDR3 region has the DNA TGTGCCAGCAGTGAACAGGCAGGAGCTAACTATGGCTACACCTTC. The chain recombines TRBV6-1 with TRBJ1-2; D ambiguous. The V end was cut by 2 bases, the J end by 0 bases, with 10 bases between. The CDR3 is made up of 15 amino acids. Germline V CDR1 and CDR2: MNHNS, SASEGT.

The chain's CDR3 is CASSFWGGAYEQYF. In nucleotides, the CDR3 is TGTGCCAGCAGCTTCTGGGGGGGGGCCTACGAGCAGTACTTC. The chain is built from TRBV11-2 and TRBJ2-7; 7 bases fit TRBD2. Looked up from germline, CDR1 is SGHAT and CDR2 is FQNNGV. This CDR3 spans 14 amino acids. The ends lost 3 bases at V and 2 bases at J; junction bases unmatched: 4.

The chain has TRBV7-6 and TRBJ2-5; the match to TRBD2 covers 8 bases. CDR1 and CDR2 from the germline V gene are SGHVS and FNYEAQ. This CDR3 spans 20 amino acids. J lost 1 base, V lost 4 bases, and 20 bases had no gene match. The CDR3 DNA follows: TGTGCCAGCAGCTCCATAAGCGGCTCCTGGCGGGAGGCCCTCCAAGAGACCCAGTACTTC. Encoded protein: CASSSISGSWREALQETQYF.

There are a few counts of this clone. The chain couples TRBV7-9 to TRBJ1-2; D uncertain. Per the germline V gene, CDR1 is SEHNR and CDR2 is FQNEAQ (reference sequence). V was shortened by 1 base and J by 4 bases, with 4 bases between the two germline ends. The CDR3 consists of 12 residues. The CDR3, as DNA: TGTGCCAGCAGCTTAGACAGCTATGGCTACACCTTC. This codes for CASSLDSYGYTF.

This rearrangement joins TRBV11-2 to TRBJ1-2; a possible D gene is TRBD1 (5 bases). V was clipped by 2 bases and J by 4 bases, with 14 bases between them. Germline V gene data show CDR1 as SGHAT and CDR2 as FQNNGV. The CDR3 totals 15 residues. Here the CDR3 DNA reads TGTGCCAGCAGCTTACCACCGCGGGGGAGCTATGGCTACACCTTC. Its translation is CASSLPPRGSYGYTF.

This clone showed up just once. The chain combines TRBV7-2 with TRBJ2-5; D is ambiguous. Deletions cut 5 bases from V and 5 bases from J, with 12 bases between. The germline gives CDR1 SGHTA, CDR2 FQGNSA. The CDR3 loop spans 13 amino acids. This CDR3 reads CASSPRSFETQYF. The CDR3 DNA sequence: TGTGCCAGCAGCCCACGGAGTTTTGAGACCCAGTACTTC.

In DNA, the CDR3 is TGTGCCAGTAGTCCCTACCACAACGGGGCGCGTAGCACAGATACGCAGTATTTT. Its protein is CASSPYHNGARSTDTQYF. This chain joins TRBV19 and TRBJ2-3; D could derive from TRBD1 or TRBD2 (5 bases each). CDR1 LNHDA and CDR2 SQIVND come from the germline V gene (reference sequence). The CDR3 is made up of 18 amino acids. Trimming took off 5 bases at V and 0 bases at J, with 21 bases between the two ends.

The DNA of the CDR3 is TGCGCCAGCAGTTATACGTTGGGGGATACGCAGTATTTT. It translates to CASSYTLGDTQYF. This rearrangement joins TRBV5-1 to TRBJ2-3; no clear D. This CDR3 has 13 amino acids. Trimming took off 5 bases at V and 6 bases at J, with 13 bases between the two ends. Per the germline V gene, CDR1 is SGHRS and CDR2 is YFSETQ.

CDR3 sequence: CASGQGQGEKLFF. The CDR3, as DNA: TGTGCCAGCGGGCAGGGTCAAGGGGAAAAACTGTTTTTT. The chain joins TRBV9 to TRBJ1-4; D is possibly TRBD1 (5 bases). Trimming took off 7 bases at V and 8 bases at J, with 15 bases between the two ends. The CDR3 totals 13 residues. CDR1 SGDLS and CDR2 YYNGEE come from the germline V gene. The full variable domain, completed using reference TRBV9 and TRBJ1-4, is DSGVTQTPKHLITATGQRVTLRCSPRSGDLSVYWYQQSLDQGLQFLIQYYNGEERAKGNILERFSAQQFPDLHSELNLSSLELGDSALYFCASGQGQGEKLFFGSGTQLSVL.

The CDR3 DNA sequence: TGTGCCAGCAGTTACGATCTTTTCTACGAGCAGTACTTC. This codes for CASSYDLFYEQYF. The chain joins TRBV6-5 to TRBJ2-7; D gene unclear. Trimming took off 2 bases at V and 3 bases at J, with 8 bases between the two ends. From germline, CDR1 is MNHEY and CDR2 SVGAGI. The CDR3 sequence is 13 residues long.

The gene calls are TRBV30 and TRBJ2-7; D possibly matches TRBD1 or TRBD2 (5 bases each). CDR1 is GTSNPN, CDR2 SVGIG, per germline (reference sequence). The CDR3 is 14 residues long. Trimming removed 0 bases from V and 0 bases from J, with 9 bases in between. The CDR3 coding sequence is TGTGCCTGGAGTGTACTTGGGGGCTCCTACGAGCAGTACTTC. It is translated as CAWSVLGGSYEQYF. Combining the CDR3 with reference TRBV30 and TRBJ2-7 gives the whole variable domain SQTIHQWPATLVQPVGSPLSLECTVEGTSNPNLYWYRQAAGRGLQLLFYSVGIGQISSEVPQNLSASRPQDRQFILSSKKLLLSDSGFYLCAWSVLGGSYEQYFGPGTRLTVT.

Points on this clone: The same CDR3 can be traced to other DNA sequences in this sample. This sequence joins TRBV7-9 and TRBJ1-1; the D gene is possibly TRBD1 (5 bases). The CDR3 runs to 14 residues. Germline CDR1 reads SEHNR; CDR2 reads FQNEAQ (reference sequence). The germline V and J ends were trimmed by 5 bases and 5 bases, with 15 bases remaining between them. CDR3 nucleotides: TGTGCCAGCAGCCTTGGGGGAGTGCGGACTGAAGCTTTCTTT. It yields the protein CASSLGGVRTEAFF.

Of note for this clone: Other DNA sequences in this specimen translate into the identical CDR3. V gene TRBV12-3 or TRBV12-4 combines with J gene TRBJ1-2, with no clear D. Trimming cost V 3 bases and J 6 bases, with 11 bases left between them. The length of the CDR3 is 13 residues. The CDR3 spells CASSLRPGDGYTF. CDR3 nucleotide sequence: TGTGCCAGCAGTTTGAGACCCGGCGATGGCTACACCTTC.

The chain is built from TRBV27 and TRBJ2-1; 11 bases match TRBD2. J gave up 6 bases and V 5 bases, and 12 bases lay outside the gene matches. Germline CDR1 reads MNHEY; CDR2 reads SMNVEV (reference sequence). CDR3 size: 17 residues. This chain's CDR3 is CASSTTSGTSGPNEQFF. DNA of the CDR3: TGTGCCAGCAGTACTACCTCCGGGACTAGCGGTCCCAATGAGCAGTTCTTC.